The entry below describes one T cell receptor (beta chain). Its antigen remains unidentified. This sample is drawn from a study of vaccination and CD4 T cells after COVID-19. Looking at the study overall: Cellular stimulation was performed using overlapping spike peptides derived from SARS-CoV-2, HCoV-NL63, HCoV-OC43 and HCoV-229E. Whole-study findings and limits: Spike mono-reactivity was evident in 304 of the 307 vaccine-specific clones derived from convalescent patients.

The sample's treatment: roughly nine-day PBMC culture with coronavirus spike peptide pools or control peptides (ViraFEST assay). Antigen-specific T cells were expanded with peptide pools by ViraFEST, and TCRs were then sequenced. The Oncomine TCR Beta short-read assay generated sequence data from the DNA of cultured CD4+ T cells. Each CDR3 protein gets one entry after TCRdb re-called the PCR reads with MiXCR. The table records approximately 11,000 distinct CDR3 sequences, around two thirds of them present only once. The CDR3 loop spans 17 amino acids. Unmatched junction bases numbered 12, after V lost 4 bases and J lost 4 bases. Germline assignment: CDR1 KGHDR and CDR2 SFDVKD.

This clonotype originated in a human donor who had recovered from COVID-19. Sequencing input: CD4+ T cells from blood, cultured in vitro. This chain joins TRBV24-1 and TRBJ2-3, with 8 nucleotides matching TRBD1. CDR3 protein: CATSDPTTGTGSDTQYF. DNA for the CDR3: TGTGCCACCAGTGACCCGACCACCGGGACAGGTTCAGATACGCAGTATTTT.